The T cell receptor beta chain described here comes from a study of cytomegalovirus exposure and HLA in healthy donors. Primers included in the PCR were 60 Vbeta and 13 Jbeta primers. Assay used: immunoSEQ multiplex PCR; TCRdb lists only in-frame clones, some missing. The top ten hold under 2% of the sample, which has around 190,000 clones, around 78% seen once. CDR1 is LNHDA, CDR2 SQIVND, per germline (reference sequence). V lost 4 bases, J lost 2 bases, and 16 bases lay in between. The CDR3 is 16 residues long. This TCR was sampled from a man aged 25-45 years in good health and CMV-seronegative. Sequencing was performed on PBMCs. The rearrangement uses TRBV19 and TRBJ2-3; D gene unclear. In DNA, the CDR3 is TGTGCCAGTAGTAGTCGTCGGCGACAAGACACAGATACGCAGTATTTT. Protein sequence: CASSSRRRQDTDTQYF.